The 32 T cell receptor beta chains below come from one sample, sequenced in a study of cytomegalovirus exposure and HLA in healthy donors. Primers included in the PCR were 60 Vbeta and 13 Jbeta primers. TCRdb's table, derived via immunoSEQ multiplex PCR, lists solely in-frame clones and lacks some. The top ten hold over 4.5% of the sample, which has 95,000 to 110,000 clones, roughly a tenth seen once. Sequencing used PBMCs. The receptor source for this set is a man aged 40-49 years in good health and CMV-seropositive.

Only a few counts were recorded for this clone. The gene calls are TRBV7-6 and TRBJ2-1; D is perhaps TRBD1 (6 bases). Germline V gene lookup returns CDR1 SGHVS and CDR2 FNYEAQ. V lost 2 bases and J 6 bases, leaving 11 bases between the germline ends. The CDR3 is 14 residues long. The CDR3 sequence: CASSLTGLSNEQFF. CDR3 sequence (DNA): TGTGCCAGCAGCTTAACAGGGTTAAGCAATGAGCAGTTCTTC.

This sequence joins TRBV7-9 and TRBJ2-5; the D gene is possibly TRBD2 (6 bases). The J call could be wrong; TRBJ2-7 is a better fit for the DNA end. Germline V gene data show CDR1 as SEHNR and CDR2 as FQNEAQ (reference sequence). The CDR3 length is 13 residues. DNA for the CDR3: TGTGCCAGCAGCTTAAACCGGGACTCCGAGCAGTACTTC. Protein sequence: CASSLNRDSEQYF.

This clone has more than one count but fewer than ten. The chain employs TRBV28 and TRBJ2-7; 11 bases align to TRBD1. The J segment lost 3 bases and the V segment lost 5 bases, leaving 9 bases of the junction unmatched. This CDR3 has 16 residues. The V gene's germline CDR1 is MDHEN and CDR2 SYDVKM. DNA for the CDR3: TGTGCCAGCAGTCTCCCATCCGGGACAGGGGGCTACGAGCAGTACTTC. It yields the protein CASSLPSGTGGYEQYF.

The chain is built from TRBV7-9 and TRBJ1-5; possibly TRBD1 for D (5 bases). Trimming left V 1 base short and J 5 bases short, with 12 bases between. Germline assignment: CDR1 SEHNR and CDR2 FQNEAQ (reference sequence). The CDR3 has 15 residues. Written as DNA, the CDR3 is TGTGCCAGCAGCTTAGGAAATGGACAAGATCAGCCCCAGCATTTT. Amino acid sequence: CASSLGNGQDQPQHF. The entire variable domain, with the rest obtained from reference TRBV7-9 and TRBJ1-5, is as follows: DTGVSQNPRHKITKRGQNVTFRCDPISEHNRLYWYRQTLGQGPEFLTYFQNEAQLEKSRLLSDRFSAERPKGSFSTLEIQRTEQGDSAMYLCASSLGNGQDQPQHFGDGTRLSIL.

This clone showed up just a few times. This sequence joins TRBV29-1 and TRBJ2-3; D is ambiguous. Germline CDR1 SQVTM, CDR2 ANQGSEA. The CDR3 length is 14 residues. With 6 bases removed from V and 2 bases from J, the gap between germline ends came to 15 bases. The CDR3 DNA sequence: TGCAGCGTCCGATGGCGGTTATTCACAGATACGCAGTATTTT. This sequence encodes CSVRWRLFTDTQYF.

The CDR3 nucleotides are TGTGCCAGCAGTTTTCGAGGGGGCGCGGGGGAGCAGTACTTC. It is translated as CASSFRGGAGEQYF. V usage is TRBV27 and J usage is TRBJ2-7; possible D gene TRBD1, 7 bases. V shed 3 bases and J shed 7 bases, with 16 bases lying between them. Germline V CDR1 and CDR2: MNHEY, SMNVEV (reference sequence). This CDR3 comprises 14 residues.

This clone was recorded a few times. The chain employs TRBV7-3 and TRBJ1-2, with 9 bases aligning to TRBD1. Looked up from germline, CDR1 is SGHTA and CDR2 is FQGTGA. This CDR3 contains 15 residues. V trimming: 5 bases; J trimming: 8 bases; junction bases outside the gene matches: 12. CDR3 region: CASSETGTGRGGYTF. CDR3 sequence (DNA): TGTGCCAGCAGCGAGACCGGGACAGGGCGCGGAGGCTACACCTTC.

V usage is TRBV6-5 and J usage is TRBJ2-7, with TRBD1 matching 9 bases. The V gene's germline CDR1 is MNHEY and CDR2 SVGAGI. Trimming at V came to 4 bases and at J to 4 bases, leaving 5 bases not matched to a gene. This CDR3 is built from 14 residues. CDR3 in amino acids: CASSSGTGPYEQYF. CDR3 nucleotides: TGTGCCAGCAGTTCCGGGACAGGGCCATACGAGCAGTACTTC.

This clone has a handful of counts. The rearrangement uses TRBV28 and TRBJ1-3, with 10 bases aligning to TRBD1. This CDR3 region has 14 residues. The V gene end was trimmed by 4 bases and the J gene end by 9 bases; junction bases not matched to a gene: 6. Germline assignment: CDR1 MDHEN and CDR2 SYDVKM. The CDR3 reads CASSSQRTGGTIYF. As DNA, the CDR3 is TGTGCCAGCAGTTCGCAGCGGACAGGGGGCACCATATATTTT.

This clone showed up just a few times. The V and J genes are TRBV5-4 and TRBJ1-1, with 8 nucleotides matching TRBD1. J was trimmed by 5 bases and V by 0 bases; bases with no gene match: 6. CDR1 and CDR2 (germline): SGHNT, YYREEE (reference sequence). The CDR3 runs 15 residues. As DNA, the CDR3 is TGTGCCAGCAGCTTGGTTGGACAGGGAGGAACTGAAGCTTTCTTT. Residues: CASSLVGQGGTEAFF.

The table lists this clone with a few counts. The rearrangement joins TRBV2 to TRBJ2-3; maybe TRBD2 (6 bases). Per the germline V gene, CDR1 is SNHLY and CDR2 is FYNNEI. The CDR3 runs 13 residues. Trimming removed 5 bases at V and 7 bases at J, with 13 bases between. This CDR3 is CASSTPGLHTQYF. The CDR3 DNA reads as TGTGCCAGCAGTACTCCGGGACTTCATACGCAGTATTTT.

The sample holds a few counts of this clone. The V gene is TRBV7-6, the J gene TRBJ2-5; 9 nucleotides match TRBD1. This CDR3 has 13 residues. The ends lost 3 bases at V and 5 bases at J; junction bases unmatched: 1. Germline V gene lookup returns CDR1 SGHVS and CDR2 FNYEAQ. The CDR3 bases are TGTGCCAGCAGCTTGACAGGGGGTGAGACCCAGTACTTC. This encodes CASSLTGGETQYF.

This clone showed up just a few times. The chain recombines TRBV21-1 with TRBJ2-5; no check of the table's D call, TRBD1, against the DNA was made. TRBV21-1 is a known pseudogene. This CDR3 contains 17 residues. The CDR3 loop is CASSSPVGTGPQETQYF. In DNA form, the CDR3 reads TGTGCCAGCAGCTCCCCTGTCGGGACAGGGCCCCAAGAGACCCAGTACTTC.

DNA of the CDR3: TGTGCCAGTAGTACCCTCGGAGGGTATAACACCGGGGAGCTGTTTTTT. Protein product: CASSTLGGYNTGELFF. The chain links TRBV19 to TRBJ2-2; a weak D match, TRBD2 (6 bases). CDR3 length equals 16 residues. Trimming took off 4 bases at V and 2 bases at J, with 14 bases between the two ends. Germline values: CDR1 LNHDA, CDR2 SQIVND (reference sequence).

This clone was observed a few times. The rearrangement uses TRBV5-4 and TRBJ1-1, with 8 bases identical to TRBD1. Germline V lookup: CDR1 SGHNT, CDR2 YYREEE (reference sequence). The junction had 4 bases not matched to a gene; V was cut back by 5 bases and J by 1 base. CDR3 size: 14 residues. CDR3 coding DNA: TGTGCCAGCAGATCGGGACAGGAGAACACTGAAGCTTTCTTT. It translates to CASRSGQENTEAFF.

The table lists this clone with a few counts. The chain links TRBV19 to TRBJ1-1, with a possible D match to TRBD1 (6 bases). V was cut by 2 bases and J by 6 bases, with 25 bases left in between. The CDR3 is 18 amino acids. The germline V gene encodes CDR1 LNHDA and CDR2 SQIVND (reference sequence). CDR3: CASSIYPQIIWTEAEAFF. The CDR3 DNA is TGTGCCAGTAGTATATACCCTCAAATAATCTGGACAGAGGCTGAAGCTTTCTTT.

This clone has more than one count but fewer than ten. The gene calls are TRBV27 and TRBJ2-7, with 14 bases lining up with TRBD2. Germline lookup yields CDR1 MNHEY and CDR2 SMNVEV (reference sequence). J was trimmed by 3 bases and V by 2 bases; bases with no gene match: 9. The CDR3 is 18 amino acids. The CDR3 DNA sequence: TGTGCCAGCAGTTTAATTACCGGGACTAGCGGGAGTTTCTACGAGCAGTACTTC. It specifies CASSLITGTSGSFYEQYF.

The V gene is TRBV6-6, the J gene TRBJ2-1; D is undetermined. This CDR3 is 16 amino acids long. The V end was cut by 4 bases, the J end by 0 bases, with 13 bases between. In germline, CDR1 is MNHNY, CDR2 SVGAGI (reference sequence). The CDR3 protein is CASSSTNPSSYNEQFF. The CDR3 DNA reads as TGTGCCAGCAGTTCCACTAACCCAAGCTCCTACAATGAGCAGTTCTTC.

The chain employs TRBV11-2 and TRBJ2-3; 10 positions match TRBD2. This CDR3 is 16 amino acids long. V shed 3 bases, J shed 3 bases, and the junction held 6 bases outside the gene matches. Per germline, CDR1 SGHAT and CDR2 FQNNGV. Here the CDR3 DNA reads TGTGCCAGCAGCTTGGCTAGCGGGAGTGTAACAGATACGCAGTATTTT. This translates into CASSLASGSVTDTQYF.

V gene TRBV10-3 combines with J gene TRBJ1-1; D might be TRBD1 (5 bases). The CDR3 length is 14 residues. Germline values: CDR1 ENHRY, CDR2 SYGVKD. The V gene lost 6 bases and the J gene lost 3 bases, with 14 bases spanning the gap. The CDR3 loop reads CAISIRVGDTEAFF. CDR3 sequence (DNA): TGTGCCATCAGCATCAGGGTTGGGGACACTGAAGCTTTCTTT.

The chain carries TRBV28 and TRBJ1-3; 7 bases align to TRBD1. V was pared by 4 bases and J by 0 bases, with 3 bases of the junction left unmatched. There are 15 residues in the CDR3. From germline, CDR1 is MDHEN and CDR2 SYDVKM. CDR3 sequence reads: CASSSSGGSGNTIYF. In DNA form, the CDR3 reads TGTGCCAGCAGTTCCTCAGGGGGCTCTGGAAACACCATATATTTT.

This clone was picked up a small number of times. The chain has TRBV5-1 and TRBJ1-3; TRBD1 might be the D (5 bases). The V gene's germline CDR1 is SGHRS and CDR2 YFSETQ. Trimming stripped 4 bases from V and 3 bases from J, with 11 bases between. The CDR3 loop spans 14 amino acids. Here the CDR3 reads CASSNPGYGNTIYF. DNA of the CDR3: TGCGCCAGCAGCAATCCAGGGTATGGAAACACCATATATTTT.

This clone was recorded a few times. The chain is built from TRBV7-6 and TRBJ1-1, with 10 bases that match TRBD1. J lost 3 bases, V lost 1 base, and 8 bases had no gene match. This CDR3 is built from 17 residues. The germline gives CDR1 SGHVS, CDR2 FNYEAQ. The CDR3 spells CASSLGPPGTGDTEAFF. CDR3 sequence (DNA): TGTGCCAGCAGCTTAGGTCCCCCGGGGACAGGGGACACTGAAGCTTTCTTT.

The chain has TRBV5-6 and TRBJ2-1; 7 nucleotides align to TRBD1. The germline V gene has CDR1 SGHDT and CDR2 YYEEEE. J lost 3 bases, V lost 4 bases, and 7 bases had no gene match. The CDR3 is 15 amino acids. CDR3 bases: TGTGCCAGCAGCGCCGACAGGGCGAACTACAATGAGCAGTTCTTC. As protein: CASSADRANYNEQFF.

V gene TRBV27 combines with J gene TRBJ1-2; 7 positions agree with TRBD1. V dropped 6 bases and J dropped 5; count of bases not matched to a gene: 6. The CDR3 loop spans 13 amino acids. CDR1 is MNHEY and CDR2 is SMNVEV in the germline V gene (reference sequence). CDR3 coding DNA: TGTGCCAGCAGACCGGACAGGAGGTATGGCTACACCTTC. It is translated as CASRPDRRYGYTF.

About this clone itself: This same CDR3 is encoded by further DNA sequences in the sample. V is TRBV9 and J is TRBJ1-4; D unresolved. Trimming removed 4 bases from V and 7 bases from J, with 11 bases in between. Germline CDR1 is SGDLS and CDR2 is YYNGEE. The CDR3 extends over 13 amino acids. The CDR3: CASSLGMGEKLFF. The CDR3 nucleotides are TGTGCCAGCAGCCTCGGGATGGGTGAAAAACTGTTTTTT. The variable domain in full, completed from reference TRBV9 and TRBJ1-4, reads DSGVTQTPKHLITATGQRVTLRCSPRSGDLSVYWYQQSLDQGLQFLIQYYNGEERAKGNILERFSAQQFPDLHSELNLSSLELGDSALYFCASSLGMGEKLFFGSGTQLSVL.

The chain has TRBV27 and TRBJ1-2; 7 bases are a match to TRBD1. The CDR3 is 14 amino acids. Germline V gene data show CDR1 as MNHEY and CDR2 as SMNVEV (reference sequence). V was clipped by 4 bases and J by 7 bases; unmatched bases: 9. This chain's CDR3 is CASSSYGTETGYTF. CDR3 sequence (DNA): TGTGCCAGCAGTTCATACGGGACAGAGACTGGCTACACCTTC.

This clone was observed a few times. The rearrangement links TRBV13 to TRBJ2-7; 14 nucleotides agree with TRBD2. The CDR3 is 15 amino acids. Germline loops: CDR1 PRHDT, CDR2 FYEKMQ (reference sequence). Trimming removed 5 bases from V and 3 bases from J; junction bases left unmatched: 3. As DNA, the CDR3 is TGTGCCAGCAGCCAAGGACTAGCGGGGGGCTACGAGCAGTACTTC. This codes for CASSQGLAGGYEQYF.

CDR3 sequence reads: CASSFRGGADGYTF. CDR3 DNA sequence: TGTGCCAGCAGCTTCCGGGGCGGGGCAGATGGCTACACCTTC. This chain joins TRBV5-4 and TRBJ1-2; possibly TRBD1 for D (5 bases). This CDR3 spans 14 amino acids. Trimming stripped 2 bases from V and 6 bases from J, with 14 bases between. Germline V CDR1 and CDR2: SGHNT, YYREEE (reference sequence).

The chain joins TRBV28 to TRBJ1-1; TRBD1 is a possible D gene (6 bases). V was cut by 5 bases and J by 8 bases, with 12 bases left in between. This CDR3 has 12 amino acids. Looked up from germline, CDR1 is MDHEN and CDR2 is SYDVKM. CDR3 bases: TGTGCCAGCAGTGAACAGAGGGGGGAAGCTTTCTTT. The encoded protein is CASSEQRGEAFF.

This chain uses TRBV7-8 with TRBJ2-1; 12 nucleotides match TRBD2. This CDR3 has 17 residues. Germline-derived CDR1 and CDR2 are SGHVS and FQNEAQ. After removal of 0 bases from V and 4 bases from J, the junction contained 4 bases not matched to a gene. CDR3 sequence (DNA): TGTGCCAGCAGCTTAGCGCGACTAGCGGGAGAGTACAATGAGCAGTTCTTC. This translates into CASSLARLAGEYNEQFF.

The table lists this clone with a few counts. V is TRBV6-5 and J is TRBJ2-7; TRBD1 matches 7 bases. Germline V gives CDR1 MNHEY, CDR2 SVGAGI. The CDR3 consists of 15 residues. With 6 bases clipped from V and 5 bases from J, the junction kept 13 bases outside the gene matches. CDR3 sequence: CASSLTGELVDEQYF. In nucleotides, the CDR3 is TGTGCCAGCAGCCTAACAGGGGAACTGGTTGACGAGCAGTACTTC.